This T cell receptor (beta chain) was retrieved from a study of cytomegalovirus exposure and HLA in healthy donors. The primer mix had 60 Vbeta and 13 Jbeta primers. Measured with immunoSEQ multiplex PCR; TCRdb has only the in-frame clones, and not every one. The sample includes 250,000 to 350,000 clones, approximately 90% of them seen just once. V lost 6 bases to trimming and J lost 6 bases; unmatched junction nucleotides: 12. The CDR3 extends over 15 amino acids. Germline loops: CDR1 SGHAT, CDR2 FQNNGV. This receptor was obtained from a man in his forties in good health and CMV-seropositive. The V gene is TRBV11-2, the J gene TRBJ2-7; TRBD1 matches at 9 bases. The specimen was PBMCs. CDR3 loop: CASRPTGTGFAEQYF. The CDR3 DNA reads as TGTGCCAGCAGACCCACCGGGACAGGGTTCGCCGAGCAGTACTTC.